This T cell receptor (beta chain) was sequenced in a study of kidney transplant recipient with SARS-CoV-2 infection. TCRdb re-called the reads through MiXCR, storing one row per CDR3 protein. The table records approximately 250,000 distinct CDR3 sequences, 29% of them present only once. The CDR3 contains 17 residues. Trimming pared 5 bases from V and 5 bases from J, leaving 22 bases between. CDR1 and CDR2 (germline): KGHSH, LQKENI. The rearrangement joins TRBV18 to TRBJ2-1, with D tentatively TRBD2 (6 bases). The sequence derives from a male patient in his thirties who had COVID-19 and was a kidney transplant recipient. Among the T cells, some may be from the graft donor. This sample comprised a blood sample, obtained at baseline and around day 110 from a kidney transplant recipient. In nucleotides, the CDR3 is TGTGCCAGCTCAACCACCGGAACGGGAGTAAGGGACAATGAGCAGTTCTTC. Its protein product is CASSTTGTGVRDNEQFF.